This T cell receptor beta chain emerged from a study of CD8+CD57+ T cells in acquired aplastic anemia. Individuals selected for sequencing had exhibited CD8+CD57+ cell expansion on flow cytometry. In all patients, the disease was severe acquired aplastic anemia. The use of genomic DNA as template underpinned the TCR beta VDJ and CDR3 profiling. From the reads, TCRdb called clonotypes with MiXCR, one entry per CDR3 protein. This table has under 500,000 distinct CDR3 sequences, more than 25% appearing once. This clonotype occurred many times. After removal of 6 bases from V and 6 bases from J, the junction contained 8 bases not matched to a gene. This CDR3 region has 14 residues.

The V and J genes are TRBV12-3 or TRBV12-4 and TRBJ1-5, with 7 positions matching TRBD1. The sequenced material came from sorted CD4+, CD8+, or CD8+CD57+ T cells (not recorded which) from PBMCs. The receptor was derived from a human donor with aplastic anemia. In DNA, the CDR3 is TGTGCCAGCAGAATTGACAGGGTTGGTCAGCCCCAGCATTTT. Translation gives CASRIDRVGQPQHF.